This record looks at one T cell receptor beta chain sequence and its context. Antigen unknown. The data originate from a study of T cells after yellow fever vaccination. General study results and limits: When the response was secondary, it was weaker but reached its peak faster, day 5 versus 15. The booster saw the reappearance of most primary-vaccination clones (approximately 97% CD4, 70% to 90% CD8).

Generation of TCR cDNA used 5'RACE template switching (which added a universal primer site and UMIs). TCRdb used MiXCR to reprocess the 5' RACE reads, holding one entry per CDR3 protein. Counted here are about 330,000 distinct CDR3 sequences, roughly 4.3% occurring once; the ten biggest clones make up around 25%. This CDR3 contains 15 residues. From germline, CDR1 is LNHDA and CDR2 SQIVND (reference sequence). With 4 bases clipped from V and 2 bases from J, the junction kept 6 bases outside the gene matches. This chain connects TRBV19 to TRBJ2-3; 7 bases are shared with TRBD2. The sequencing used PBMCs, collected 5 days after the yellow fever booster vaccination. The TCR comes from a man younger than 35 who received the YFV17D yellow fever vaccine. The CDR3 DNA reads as TGTGCCAGTAGTAATTACGGGGGGAACACAGATACGCAGTATTTT. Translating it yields CASSNYGGNTDTQYF. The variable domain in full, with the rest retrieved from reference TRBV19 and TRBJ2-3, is DGGITQSPKYLFRKEGQNVTLSCEQNLNHDAMYWYRQDPGQGLRLIYYSQIVNDFQKGDIAEGYSVSREKKESFPLTVTSAQKNPTAFYLCASSNYGGNTDTQYFGPGTRLTVL.